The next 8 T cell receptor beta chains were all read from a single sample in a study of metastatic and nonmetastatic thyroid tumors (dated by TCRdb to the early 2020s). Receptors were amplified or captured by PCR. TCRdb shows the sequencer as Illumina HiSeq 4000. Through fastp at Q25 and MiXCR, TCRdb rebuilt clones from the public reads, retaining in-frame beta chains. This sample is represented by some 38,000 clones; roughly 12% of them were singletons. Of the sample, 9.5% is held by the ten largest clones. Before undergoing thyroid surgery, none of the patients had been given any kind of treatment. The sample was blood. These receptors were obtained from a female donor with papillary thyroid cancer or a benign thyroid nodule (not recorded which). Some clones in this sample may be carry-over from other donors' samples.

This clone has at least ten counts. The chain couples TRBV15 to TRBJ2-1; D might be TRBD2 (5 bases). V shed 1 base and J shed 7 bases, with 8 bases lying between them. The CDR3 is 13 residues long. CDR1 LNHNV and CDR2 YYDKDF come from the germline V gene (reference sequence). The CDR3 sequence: CATSRVGGNEQFF. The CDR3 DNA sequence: TGTGCCACCAGCAGAGTCGGAGGTAATGAGCAGTTCTTC.

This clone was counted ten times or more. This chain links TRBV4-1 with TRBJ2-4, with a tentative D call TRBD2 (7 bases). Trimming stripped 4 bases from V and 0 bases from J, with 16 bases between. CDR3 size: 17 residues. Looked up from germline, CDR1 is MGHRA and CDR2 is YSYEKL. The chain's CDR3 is CASSPTRGLLAKNIQYF. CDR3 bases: TGCGCCAGCAGCCCGACGCGGGGGCTTCTAGCCAAAAACATTCAGTACTTC.

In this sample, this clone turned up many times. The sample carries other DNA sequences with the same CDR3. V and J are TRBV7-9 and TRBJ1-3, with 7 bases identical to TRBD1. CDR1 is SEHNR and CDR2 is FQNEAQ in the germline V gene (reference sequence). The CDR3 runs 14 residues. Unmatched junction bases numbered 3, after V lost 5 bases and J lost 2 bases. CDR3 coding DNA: TGTGCCAGCAGCACGGGACAGCCTGGAAACACCATATATTTT. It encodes CASSTGQPGNTIYF. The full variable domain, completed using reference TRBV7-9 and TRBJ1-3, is DTGVSQNPRHKITKRGQNVTFRCDPISEHNRLYWYRQTLGQGPEFLTYFQNEAQLEKSRLLSDRFSAERPKGSFSTLEIQRTEQGDSAMYLCASSTGQPGNTIYFGEGSWLTVV.

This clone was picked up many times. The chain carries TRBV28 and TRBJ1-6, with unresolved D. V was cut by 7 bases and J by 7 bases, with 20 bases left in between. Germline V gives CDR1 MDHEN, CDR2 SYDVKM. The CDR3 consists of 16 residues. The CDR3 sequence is CASIPSGSALNSPLHF. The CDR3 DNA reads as TGTGCCAGCATCCCTTCTGGCAGCGCCCTAAATTCACCCCTCCACTTT. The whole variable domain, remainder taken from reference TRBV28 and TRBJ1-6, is DVKVTQSSRYLVKRTGEKVFLECVQDMDHENMFWYRQDPGLGLRLIYFSYDVKMKEKGDIPEGYSVSREKKERFSLILESASTNQTSMYLCASIPSGSALNSPLHFGNGTRLTVT.

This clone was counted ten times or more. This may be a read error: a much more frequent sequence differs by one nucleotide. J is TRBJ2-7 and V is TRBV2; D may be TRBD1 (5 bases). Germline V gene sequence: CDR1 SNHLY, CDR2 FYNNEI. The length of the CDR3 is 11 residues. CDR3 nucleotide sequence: TGTGCCAGCAAGGGGTCCTACGGGCAGTACTTC. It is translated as CASKGSYGQYF.

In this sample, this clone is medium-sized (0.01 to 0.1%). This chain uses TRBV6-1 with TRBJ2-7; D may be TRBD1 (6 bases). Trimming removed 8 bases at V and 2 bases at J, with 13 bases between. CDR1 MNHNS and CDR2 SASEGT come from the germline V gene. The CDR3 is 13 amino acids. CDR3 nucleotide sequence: TGTGCCAGCCAGGGGTCCTCTACCTACGAGCAGTACTTC. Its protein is CASQGSSTYEQYF.

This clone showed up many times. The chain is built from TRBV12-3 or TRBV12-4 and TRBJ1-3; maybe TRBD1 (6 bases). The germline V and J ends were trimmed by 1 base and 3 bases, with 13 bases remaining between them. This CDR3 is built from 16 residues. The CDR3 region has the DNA TGTGCCAGCAGTTTAGGAACGACAGGACGTGGAAACACCATATATTTT. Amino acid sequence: CASSLGTTGRGNTIYF.

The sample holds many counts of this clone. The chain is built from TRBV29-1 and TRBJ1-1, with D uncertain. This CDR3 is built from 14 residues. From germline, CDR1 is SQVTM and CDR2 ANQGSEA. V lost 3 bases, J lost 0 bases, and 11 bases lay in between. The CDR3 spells CSVDSTAMNTEAFF. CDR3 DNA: TGCAGCGTTGATTCAACAGCGATGAACACTGAAGCTTTCTTT.